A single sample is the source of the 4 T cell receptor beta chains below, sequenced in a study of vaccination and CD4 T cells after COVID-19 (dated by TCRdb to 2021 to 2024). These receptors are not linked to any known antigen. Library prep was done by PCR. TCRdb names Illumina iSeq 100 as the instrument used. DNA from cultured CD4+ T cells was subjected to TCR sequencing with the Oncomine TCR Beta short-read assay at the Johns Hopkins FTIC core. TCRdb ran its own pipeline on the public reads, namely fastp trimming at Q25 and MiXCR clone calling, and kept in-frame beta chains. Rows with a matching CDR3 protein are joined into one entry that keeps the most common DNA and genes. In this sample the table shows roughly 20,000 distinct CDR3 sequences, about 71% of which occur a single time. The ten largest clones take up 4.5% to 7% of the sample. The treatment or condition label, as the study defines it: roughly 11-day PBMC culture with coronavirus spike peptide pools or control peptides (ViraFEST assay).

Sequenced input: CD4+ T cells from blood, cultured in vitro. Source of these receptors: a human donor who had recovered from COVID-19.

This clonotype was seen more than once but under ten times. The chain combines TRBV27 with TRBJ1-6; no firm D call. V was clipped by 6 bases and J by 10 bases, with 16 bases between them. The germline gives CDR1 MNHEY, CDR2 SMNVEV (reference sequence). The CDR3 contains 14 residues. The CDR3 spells CASSPPRRPSPLHF. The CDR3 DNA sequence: TGTGCCAGCAGCCCACCTCGGAGGCCGTCACCCCTCCACTTT.

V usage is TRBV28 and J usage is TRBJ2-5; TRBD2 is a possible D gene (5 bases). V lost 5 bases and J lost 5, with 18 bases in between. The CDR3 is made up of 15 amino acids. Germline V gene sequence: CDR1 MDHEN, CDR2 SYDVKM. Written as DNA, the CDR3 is TGTGCCAGCAGTCCCCCAGGAGCGGAAAGGGAGACCCAGTACTTC. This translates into CASSPPGAERETQYF.

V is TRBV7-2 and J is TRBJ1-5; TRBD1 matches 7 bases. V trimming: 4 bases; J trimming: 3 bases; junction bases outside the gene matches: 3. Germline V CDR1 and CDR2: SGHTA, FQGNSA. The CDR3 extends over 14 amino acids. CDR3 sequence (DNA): TGTGCCAGCAGCTCCGACAGGGACAATCAGCCCCAGCATTTT. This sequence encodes CASSSDRDNQPQHF. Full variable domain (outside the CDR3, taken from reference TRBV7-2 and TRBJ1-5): GAGVSQSPSNKVTEKGKDVELRCDPISGHTALYWYRQSLGQGLEFLIYFQGNSAPDKSGLPSDRFSAERTGGSVSTLTIQRTQQEDSAVYLCASSSDRDNQPQHFGDGTRLSIL.

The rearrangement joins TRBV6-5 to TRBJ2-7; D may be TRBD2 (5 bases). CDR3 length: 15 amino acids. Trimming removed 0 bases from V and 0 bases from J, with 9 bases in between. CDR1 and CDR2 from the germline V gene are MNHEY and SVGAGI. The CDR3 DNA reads TGTGCCAGCAGTTACTCGACGGGGTCCTCCTACGAGCAGTACTTC. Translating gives CASSYSTGSSYEQYF.